These 14 T cell receptor beta chains originate from one sample sequenced in a study of glioma-infiltrating T cells. Using RNA template, CDR3s of TCR alpha and beta were amplified with iRepertoire arm-PCR. A single record per CDR3 protein comes from TCRdb applying MiXCR to the multiplex PCR reads. The table shows fewer than 200,000 distinct CDR3 sequences, with around 42% occurring only once. Source material: glioma tissue, nonneoplastic brain tissue, or PBMCs (not recorded which). Receptors originate from a human donor with low-grade glioma or glioblastoma, undergoing nonglioma brain surgery, or in good health (not recorded which).

About this clonotype itself: A much larger clone is a single base away; this may be a read error. The chain couples TRBV15 to TRBJ2-2, with D hard to call. This CDR3 has 14 residues. Germline loops: CDR1 LNHNV, CDR2 YYDKDF (reference sequence). DNA for the CDR3: TGTGACACCAGCAGAGATTTGGCAGCCGGGGAGCTGTTTTTT. Its translation: CDTSRDLAAGELFF.

This chain uses TRBV27 with TRBJ1-5, with D uncertain. The V gene's germline CDR1 is MNHEY and CDR2 SMNVEV (reference sequence). CDR3 length: 16 residues. V was trimmed by 2 bases and J by 6 bases, leaving 17 bases between them. The CDR3 nucleotides read TGTGCCAGCAGTTTAGGTGCCACCGGGATTCGTCAGCCCCAGCATTTT. This codes for CASSLGATGIRQPQHF.

The CDR3 region has the DNA TGTGCCAGCAGCGGGGGGACGGGGAATGTCTATGAGCAGTTCTTC. This gives the protein CASSGGTGNVYEQFF. The chain employs TRBV28 and TRBJ2-1; 7 positions match TRBD2. With 6 bases clipped from V and 8 bases from J, the junction kept 13 bases outside the gene matches. Germline loops: CDR1 MDHEN, CDR2 SYDVKM. This CDR3 has 15 amino acids.

This clonotype has a handful of counts. V is TRBV7-8 and J is TRBJ1-4; no reliable D call. With 6 bases removed from V and 7 bases from J, the gap between germline ends came to 12 bases. CDR1 and CDR2 (germline): SGHVS, FQNEAQ. The CDR3 totals 13 residues. The CDR3 loop is CASSTAPGEKLFF. CDR3 nucleotide sequence: TGTGCCAGCAGTACGGCCCCGGGTGAAAAACTGTTTTTT.

The chain has TRBV29-1 and TRBJ2-5; TRBD1 aligns across 9 bases. Germline loops: CDR1 SQVTM, CDR2 ANQGSEA. The CDR3 covers 13 residues. V lost 6 bases to trimming and J lost 5 bases; unmatched junction nucleotides: 7. The CDR3 DNA follows: TGCAGCGTGCGTACAGGGGGCGGGGAGACCCAGTACTTC. Its protein product is CSVRTGGGETQYF.

On this clonotype itself: This could be a read error, since a much larger clone is one nucleotide away. The chain joins TRBV28 to TRBJ2-1; possibly TRBD1 for D (6 bases). There are 15 residues in the CDR3. Germline CDR1 MDHEN, CDR2 SYDVKM. Trimming shortened V by 5 bases and J by 7 bases, and 18 bases separated the two germline ends. The CDR3 region has the DNA TGTGCCAGCAGTACCCCCACTAGGGGGATGAATGAGCAGTTCTTC. Translation: CASSTPTRGMNEQFF.

This clonotype was picked up many times. The genes are TRBV28 and TRBJ2-1, with 7 bases lining up with TRBD2. CDR1 is MDHEN, CDR2 SYDVKM, per germline. CDR3 length: 15 amino acids. The ends lost 4 bases at V and 3 bases at J; junction bases unmatched: 6. The CDR3 region has the DNA TGTGCCAGCAGTTCCGGAGCGGGACTCTACAATGAGCAGTTCTTC. As protein: CASSSGAGLYNEQFF.

This clonotype was found many times. The V and J genes are TRBV20-1 and TRBJ1-1, with a possible D match to TRBD1 (6 bases). The germline V gene has CDR1 DFQATT and CDR2 SNEGSKA (reference sequence). The CDR3 runs to 17 residues. Between the trimmed V and J ends, which lost 1 base and 0 bases, there was a span of 18 bases. The CDR3 sequence is CSARGITGSGLNTEAFF. CDR3 coding DNA: TGCAGTGCTAGAGGGATCACAGGGTCGGGTCTGAACACTGAAGCTTTCTTT.

The chain joins TRBV2 to TRBJ2-7, with D possibly being TRBD1 or TRBD2 (5 bases each). The CDR3 extends over 13 amino acids. V was trimmed by 6 bases and J by 2 bases, leaving 11 bases between them. Germline CDR1 reads SNHLY; CDR2 reads FYNNEI. The DNA of the CDR3 is TGTGCCAGCAGGGGGGTACTGACCTACGAGCAGTACTTC. Its protein product is CASRGVLTYEQYF. Supplemented by reference TRBV2 and TRBJ2-7, the full variable domain reads EPEVTQTPSHQVTQMGQEVILRCVPISNHLYFYWYRQILGQKVEFLVSFYNNEISEKSEIFDDQFSVERPDGSNFTLKIRSTKLEDSAMYFCASRGVLTYEQYFGPGTRLTVT.

This clonotype was found a few times. This chain uses TRBV19 with TRBJ2-5; D may be TRBD2 (5 bases). Germline CDR1 and CDR2: LNHDA and SQIVND (reference sequence). Trimming shortened V by 5 bases and J by 4 bases, and 17 bases separated the two germline ends. The CDR3 is made up of 15 amino acids. The CDR3 reads CASSPTTTSGETQYF. The DNA for the CDR3 is TGTGCCAGTAGTCCTACTACGACAAGCGGAGAGACCCAGTACTTC. Full variable domain (remainder filled in from reference TRBV19 and TRBJ2-5): DGGITQSPKYLFRKEGQNVTLSCEQNLNHDAMYWYRQDPGQGLRLIYYSQIVNDFQKGDIAEGYSVSREKKESFPLTVTSAQKNPTAFYLCASSPTTTSGETQYFGPGTRLLVL.

The V gene is TRBV7-2, the J gene TRBJ2-1; 13 bases agree with TRBD2. The ends lost 6 bases at V and 0 bases at J; junction bases unmatched: 5. From germline, CDR1 is SGHTA and CDR2 FQGNSA. The CDR3 runs 17 residues. The chain's CDR3 is CASRTRTSGSSYNEQFF. As DNA, the CDR3 is TGTGCCAGCAGGACCAGGACTAGCGGGAGCTCCTACAATGAGCAGTTCTTC.

For this clonotype: Sequence at one end of the junction differs from germline and may be a read error. This CDR3 is CASSEYLGGNYGYTF. In DNA form, the CDR3 reads TGTGCTAGCAGTGAATACCTTGGGGGCAACTATGGCTACACCTTC. The rearrangement links TRBV25-1 to TRBJ1-2; TRBD1 is a possible D gene (6 bases). CDR1 and CDR2 from the germline V gene are MGHDK and SYGVNS. CDR3 length: 15 residues.

Turning to this clonotype: A read error is possible here, since a much larger clone lies one base away. The chain combines TRBV28 with TRBJ2-7; 9 bases are a match to TRBD2. The CDR3 contains 15 residues. Germline V gene data show CDR1 as MDHEN and CDR2 as SYDVKM. With V trimmed by 7 bases and J by 7 bases, 14 bases remained unmatched. The CDR3 region is CASKFVAGACNEQYF. The CDR3 DNA sequence: TGTGCCAGCAAATTTGTAGCGGGAGCCTGCAATGAGCAGTACTTC.

The rearrangement uses TRBV28 and TRBJ2-3; 7 bases map to TRBD1. Germline V gene data show CDR1 as MDHEN and CDR2 as SYDVKM. The CDR3 runs 14 residues. V lost 5 bases and J lost 4; bases outside the gene matches: 6. The CDR3 loop reads CASSTGQLSDTQYF. CDR3 nucleotide sequence: TGTGCCAGCAGTACGGGACAGCTGTCAGATACGCAGTATTTT.